A single sample is the source of the 20 T cell receptor beta chains below, sequenced in a study of T-cell reconstitution after alpha-beta-depleted transplantation in children. Unique molecular identifiers tagged the TCRbeta library. Each CDR3 protein gets one entry after TCRdb re-called the PCR reads with MiXCR. The top ten hold less than 4.5% of the sample, which has 350,000 to 400,000 distinct CDR3 sequences, around 21% seen once. The sample consisted of PBMCs from the stem cell graft donor, taken from the stem cell graft. The receptors originated from a human donor who donated a stem cell graft to a child with acute myeloid leukemia.

The genes are TRBV2 and TRBJ2-3; 14 bases agree with TRBD2. V trimming: 5 bases; J trimming: 6 bases; junction bases outside the gene matches: 4. Germline CDR1 reads SNHLY; CDR2 reads FYNNEI. This CDR3 comprises 15 residues. Here the CDR3 reads CASSRLAGGSDTQYF. The CDR3 nucleotides read TGTGCCAGCAGTCGACTAGCGGGAGGGAGTGATACGCAGTATTTT.

This clonotype was counted between two and nine times. The V call is TRBV10-3, the J call TRBJ2-1; TRBD2 matches 7 bases. Losses at the gene ends were 6 bases for V and 2 bases for J; bases not matched to a gene: 4. CDR1 is ENHRY, CDR2 SYGVKD, per germline. The CDR3 has 14 amino acids. The CDR3 loop reads CAISGGSAYNEQFF. DNA of the CDR3: TGTGCCATCAGCGGGGGGTCGGCCTACAATGAGCAGTTCTTC.

The table lists this clonotype with many counts. The V call is TRBV7-3, the J call TRBJ2-3; D might be TRBD2 (5 bases). Per the germline V gene, CDR1 is SGHTA and CDR2 is FQGTGA. V was cut by 5 bases and J by 4 bases, with 10 bases left in between. The CDR3 runs to 13 residues. The CDR3 loop reads CASSHGVPDTQYF. The CDR3 bases are TGTGCCAGCAGCCACGGGGTGCCAGATACGCAGTATTTT.

The CDR3 loop is CASSRTATSGELFF. The DNA of the CDR3 is TGTGCCAGCAGCCGGACAGCAACCTCCGGGGAGCTGTTTTTT. V is TRBV3-1 and J is TRBJ2-2, with a tentative D call TRBD1 (6 bases). The germline gives CDR1 LGHDT, CDR2 YNNKEL (reference sequence). The CDR3 runs to 14 residues. V dropped 4 bases and J dropped 6 bases, with 12 bases sitting between them.

Notes on this clonotype: A much larger clone is a single base away; this may be a read error. The rearrangement joins TRBV4-2 to TRBJ2-7, with 11 positions matching TRBD2. Trimming cost V 0 bases and J 3 bases; bases outside gene matches: 7. This CDR3 region has 17 residues. Germline V CDR1 and CDR2: LGHNA, YNFKEQ. CDR3 DNA sequence: TGTGCCAGCAGCCAAGAATCGGGGACTAGCGGTAGCTACGAGCAGTACTTC. Amino acids: CASSQESGTSGSYEQYF.

This clonotype was seen only a few times. The V gene is TRBV7-7, the J gene TRBJ2-1, with 10 nucleotides matching TRBD1. V shed 6 bases, J shed 5 bases, and the junction held 10 bases outside the gene matches. From germline, CDR1 is SSHAT and CDR2 FNYEAQ (reference sequence). The CDR3 is 16 amino acids. In nucleotides, the CDR3 is TGTGCCAGCAGTCCCCTTACCGGGACAGGGGACAATGAGCAGTTCTTC. Translated, it gives CASSPLTGTGDNEQFF.

The chain has TRBV5-1 and TRBJ2-7; D remains unclear. Germline values: CDR1 SGHRS, CDR2 YFSETQ. This CDR3 has 13 amino acids. V lost 0 bases to trimming and J lost 7 bases, with 11 bases between them. Written as DNA, the CDR3 is TGCGCCAGCAGCTTGGATGGAACCATGGAGCAGTACTTC. Its protein product is CASSLDGTMEQYF.

This clonotype was counted at least ten times. The CDR3 sequence is CASWLAGRYTQYF. The CDR3 DNA follows: TGTGCCAGCTGGCTAGCGGGACGGTATACGCAGTATTTT. The J gene is TRBJ2-3, the V gene TRBV12-3 or TRBV12-4, with 9 nucleotides matching TRBD2. The V and J ends lost 8 bases and 7 bases, in that order; junction bases with no gene match: 7. The CDR3 is made up of 13 amino acids.

The chain has TRBV12-3 or TRBV12-4 and TRBJ2-7; D call uncertain. Trimming took off 5 bases at V and 0 bases at J, with 11 bases between the two ends. The CDR3 is made up of 14 amino acids. This CDR3 reads CASSPSPDSYEQYF. The CDR3 bases are TGTGCCAGCAGTCCCTCGCCGGACTCCTACGAGCAGTACTTC.

This rearrangement joins TRBV25-1 to TRBJ2-7; 10 nucleotides match TRBD1. In germline, CDR1 is MGHDK, CDR2 SYGVNS. The V segment lost 2 bases and the J segment 1 base; nucleotides outside the gene matches: 2. This CDR3 region has 15 residues. In nucleotides, the CDR3 is TGTGCCAGCAGTGAACCGGGACAGGGGTCCTACGAGCAGTACTTC. Residues: CASSEPGQGSYEQYF.

This clonotype was seen more than once but under ten times. The chain couples TRBV2 to TRBJ2-2, with a possible D match to TRBD1 (5 bases). V shed 4 bases and J shed 4 bases, with 10 bases lying between them. This CDR3 spans 14 amino acids. CDR1 SNHLY and CDR2 FYNNEI come from the germline V gene. CDR3 nucleotide sequence: TGTGCCAGCAGTGGCGGCAGGGCCACCGGGGAGCTGTTTTTT. Amino acids: CASSGGRATGELFF.

This clonotype came up a few times. V usage is TRBV20-1 and J usage is TRBJ2-7, with 12 bases aligning to TRBD2. CDR1 is DFQATT and CDR2 is SNEGSKA in the germline V gene (reference sequence). The CDR3 runs 15 residues. The J segment lost 6 bases and the V segment lost 0 bases, leaving 6 bases of the junction unmatched. The CDR3 coding sequence is TGCAGTGCTAGAGACGGGGCTAGCGGGAGGGGCGAGCAGTACTTC. This sequence encodes CSARDGASGRGEQYF.

This clonotype was recorded many times. This sequence joins TRBV12-3 or TRBV12-4 and TRBJ2-7; 9 positions agree with TRBD2. Trimming took 1 base from V and 6 from J; bases not matched to a gene: 7. This CDR3 is 15 amino acids long. The CDR3 loop reads CASSLGVAGVGEQYF. The CDR3 DNA reads TGTGCCAGCAGTTTAGGGGTAGCGGGAGTGGGCGAGCAGTACTTC.

This clonotype was observed a few times. V usage is TRBV29-1 and J usage is TRBJ2-6; D not resolved. With 0 bases removed from V and 0 bases from J, the gap between germline ends came to 18 bases. Germline V gene data show CDR1 as SQVTM and CDR2 as ANQGSEA. The CDR3 spans 19 residues. CDR3 bases: TGCAGCGTTGAAGAGGGGAATCCGGTAGGGAACTCTGGGGCCAACGTCCTGACTTTC. It translates to CSVEEGNPVGNSGANVLTF.

This clonotype was seen at least ten times. The chain has TRBV6-5 and TRBJ2-3; TRBD2 agrees at 7 bases. V was pared by 5 bases and J by 4 bases, with 6 bases of the junction left unmatched. The CDR3 loop spans 14 amino acids. Germline assignment: CDR1 MNHEY and CDR2 SVGAGI. The CDR3 protein is CASSTGGRADTQYF. CDR3 coding DNA: TGTGCCAGCAGTACGGGGGGACGGGCAGATACGCAGTATTTT.

This clonotype was counted between two and nine times. The genes are TRBV4-3 and TRBJ2-7; 8 positions match TRBD1. The V and J ends lost 5 bases and 1 base, in that order; junction bases with no gene match: 7. CDR1 is LGHNA and CDR2 is YSLEER in the germline V gene. The CDR3 sequence is 15 residues long. The CDR3 region is CASSDGQGSSYEQYF. CDR3 coding DNA: TGCGCCAGCAGCGACGGACAGGGATCGTCCTACGAGCAGTACTTC.

This clonotype was observed many times. The V gene is TRBV20-1, the J gene TRBJ2-7; tentatively, D is TRBD1 or TRBD2 (6 bases each). Germline lookup yields CDR1 DFQATT and CDR2 SNEGSKA (reference sequence). This CDR3 is built from 13 residues. V was trimmed by 7 bases and J by 2 bases, leaving 15 bases between them. The CDR3 protein is CSVPSGAAYEQYF. CDR3 coding DNA: TGCAGTGTTCCGTCGGGGGCGGCCTACGAGCAGTACTTC.

This clonotype was observed a few times. The chain uses TRBV6-1 and TRBJ1-1, with unresolved D. The germline CDR1 and CDR2 sequences are MNHNS and SASEGT. This CDR3 has 15 amino acids. V was pared by 4 bases and J by 1 base, with 13 bases between. The CDR3 DNA follows: TGTGCCAGCAGTGCGTTTTGGACGGGGAACACTGAAGCTTTCTTT. It yields the protein CASSAFWTGNTEAFF.

This clonotype turned up a few times. The CDR3 DNA follows: TGCGCCAGCAGTACTTTTGGGGGGGCGCGAGAGACCCAGTACTTC. It is translated as CASSTFGGARETQYF. V usage is TRBV10-2 and J usage is TRBJ2-5; D is perhaps TRBD2 (7 bases). V was trimmed by 5 bases and J by 4 bases, leaving 17 bases between them. Germline V gene lookup returns CDR1 WSHSY and CDR2 SAAADI. The CDR3 consists of 15 residues.

This sequence joins TRBV7-9 and TRBJ1-1, with no clear D. The germline gives CDR1 SEHNR, CDR2 FQNEAQ (reference sequence). Trimming removed 4 bases at V and 2 bases at J, with 20 bases between. The CDR3 has 17 amino acids. CDR3 nucleotides: TGTGCCAGCAGCTCCGTAGGCGGAAAAGGAGTTAACACTGAAGCTTTCTTT. Protein sequence: CASSSVGGKGVNTEAFF.